The present T cell receptor beta chain was sequenced within a study of a mutant IDH1 vaccine in newly diagnosed glioma. Study-wide context: Receipt of radiotherapy, temozolomide, or both preceded the study, and most received both.

As regards this clone: Its specificity is unknown.

The protocol was immunoSEQ multiplex PCR, while the TCRdb copy is restricted to in-frame clones and leaves out a portion. The sample lists roughly 48,000 clones, less than 80% occurring once. V was trimmed by 0 bases and J by 4 bases, leaving 9 bases between them. There are 15 residues in the CDR3. Germline lookup yields CDR1 MNHNS and CDR2 SASEGT. Time point denoted: week 35, safety follow-up. Vaccination used 300 ug of mutant IDH1 20-mer peptide per dose, with topical imiquimod. Each donor presented with a new WHO grade 3 or 4 astrocytoma that tested IDH1-mutant and showed ATRX loss. Study results and limitations: Shifts in the top peripheral T cell clonotypes seemed unrelated to pseudoprogression.

The chain uses TRBV6-1 and TRBJ2-2; D gene ambiguous. The receptor's source is a man aged 40-49 years with glioma. The sequenced sample was PBMCs, obtained from a glioma patient whose treatment included an IDH1 peptide vaccine. The DNA of the CDR3 is TGTGCCAGCAGTGAAGCTCTGTATAGCACCGGGGAGCTGTTTTTT. Translating it yields CASSEALYSTGELFF.